Listed below are T cell receptor beta chains from one sample, sequenced in a study of response to subunit inactivated influenza vaccine. One entry per CDR3 protein results from TCRdb running MiXCR on the RT-PCR reads. The data hold hundreds of thousands of distinct CDR3 sequences, with less than 30% observed a single time. Sample: CD4+ T cells sorted from PBMCs, taken roughly 5 days after vaccination. The receptors come from a man in his forties or fifties who received an inactivated influenza vaccine. Both conserved end residues are trimmed from each CDR3. D genes are given only for firm matches.

V	D	J	CDR3
TRBV7-2	.	TRBJ1-4	ASSLAAGGGVEKLF
TRBV28	.	TRBJ1-4	ASSGRDNNEKLF
TRBV10-3	TRBD2	TRBJ2-2	ATRQAGITGELF
TRBV20-1	.	TRBJ2-2	SAAGRPTGELF
TRBV15	.	TRBJ1-5	ATSRGIFTGPNQPQH
TRBV12-3/TRBV12-4	.	TRBJ1-6	ASRKTSSYNSPLH
TRBV20-1	.	TRBJ1-5	SARGVTGGGLNQPQH
TRBV29-1	TRBD1	TRBJ1-1	SARQGGTEAF
TRBV12-3/TRBV12-4	TRBD1	TRBJ2-1	ASTRGQGSYNEQF
TRBV7-9	.	TRBJ2-3	ASSFSDNTDTQY
TRBV6-2/TRBV6-3	TRBD1	TRBJ2-5	ASSYLPGQSETQY
TRBV27	.	TRBJ2-1	ASSQGLPKQF
TRBV20-1	TRBD2	TRBJ2-3	SASGLAGTSTDTQY
TRBV4-2	TRBD1	TRBJ1-5	ASSPGQGLRQPQH
TRBV30	.	TRBJ1-5	AWSVQGLNQPQH
TRBV5-5	.	TRBJ2-3	ASSSSTLRADTQY
TRBV20-1	.	TRBJ2-7	SARVATPGDRTEQY
TRBV5-1	TRBD1	TRBJ2-1	ASSQVGQGGYNEQF
TRBV29-1	.	TRBJ1-2	SVAGYGYT
TRBV19	.	TRBJ2-4	ASSIHGQGAKNIQY
TRBV24-1	.	TRBJ2-3	ATSDPRTASTDTQY
TRBV20-1	TRBD2	TRBJ2-7	SAHGGGYYEQY
TRBV9	.	TRBJ2-2	ASSLRATRKNTGELF
TRBV27	.	TRBJ2-2	ASSFLTLGTGELF
TRBV7-2	TRBD1	TRBJ2-3	ASTTDRVTDTQY
TRBV25-1	.	TRBJ2-2	ASRPHRDYGELF
TRBV4-1	.	TRBJ1-2	ASSQDETNYGYT
TRBV4-2	.	TRBJ2-3	ASSQEGRVDTQY
TRBV20-1	.	TRBJ1-1	SAPNALRANTEAF
TRBV24-1	TRBD2	TRBJ2-1	ATSSLAGGPWNEQF
TRBV5-1	.	TRBJ1-2	ASSLVPSDGDYGYT
TRBV5-1	.	TRBJ2-7	ASSSVGSGPYEQY
TRBV20-1	TRBD2	TRBJ2-1	SATRTSGSSRTNEQF
TRBV2	TRBD2	TRBJ2-3	ASNPGTSGVRTQY
TRBV24-1	.	TRBJ2-2	ATSDLLVANTGELF
TRBV10-3	.	TRBJ1-4	AISESLRQGGRKLF
TRBV4-1	.	TRBJ2-7	ASSPRGAPGSPYEQY
TRBV4-1	.	TRBJ1-3	ASSQVDRPGNTIY
TRBV7-8	.	TRBJ2-1	ASSLGAGEQF
TRBV20-1	.	TRBJ2-3	SARVLGLGTDTQY
TRBV12-3/TRBV12-4	TRBD2	TRBJ2-5	ASSRTSGGGETQY
TRBV20-1	.	TRBJ1-2	SARDNYGYT
TRBV10-3	.	TRBJ2-3	ASFSGNALTDTQY
TRBV4-1	.	TRBJ2-2	ASSQDKRSGRILPRYTGELF
TRBV4-3	TRBD1	TRBJ1-2	ASSQDQDRGRGYS
TRBV24-1	.	TRBJ2-3	ATSDSRTDTQY
TRBV7-9	.	TRBJ2-7	ASRPDKLMGPHGQY
TRBV6-5	.	TRBJ1-3	ASRGAGNTIY
TRBV7-2	TRBD2	TRBJ2-1	ASRQTSGPYNEQF
TRBV5-1	TRBD2	TRBJ2-2	ASSLGGLDAGELF
TRBV7-8	TRBD2	TRBJ2-1	ASSSRLAGGYSYNEQF
TRBV6-2/TRBV6-3	.	TRBJ1-2	ASETGTFNYGYT
TRBV12-3/TRBV12-4	TRBD1	TRBJ2-1	ASSLFRDRGRNEQF
TRBV30	TRBD1	TRBJ1-2	AWSEKGRQGRVGYT
TRBV3-1	.	TRBJ2-1	ASSRKPGPRDEQF
TRBV20-1	TRBD2	TRBJ2-1	SARALAGDSYNEQF
TRBV20-1	TRBD1	TRBJ2-1	SAPDRGPNEQF